The 32 T cell receptor beta chains below were found in one sample sequenced in a study of T cell responses to AZD1222 COVID-19 vaccine. The data were produced by immunoSEQ multiplex PCR, yet TCRdb's version contains in-frame clones alone and is incomplete. The table lists roughly 80,000 clones, more than 85% of them singletons. The source was peripheral blood, collected 28 days after the second AZD1222 dose. The receptors stem from an adult who received the AZD1222 COVID-19 vaccine.

The V call is TRBV5-1, the J call TRBJ2-1; 11 nucleotides agree with TRBD1. This CDR3 contains 15 residues. J was trimmed by 3 bases and V by 4 bases; bases with no gene match: 3. Germline CDR1 and CDR2: SGHRS and YFSETQ. CDR3 protein: CASSVGTGGYNEQFF. In DNA, the CDR3 is TGCGCCAGCAGCGTCGGGACAGGGGGCTACAATGAGCAGTTCTTC.

This clone was seen just once. The chain carries TRBV5-4 and TRBJ2-7; D ambiguous. The germline V gene has CDR1 SGHNT and CDR2 YYREEE (reference sequence). This CDR3 is built from 13 residues. Trimming cost V 0 bases and J 6 bases, with 10 bases left between them. The CDR3 spells CASSLAPDGEQYF. The DNA for the CDR3 is TGTGCCAGCAGCTTGGCCCCGGACGGCGAGCAGTACTTC.

This chain links TRBV28 with TRBJ2-6; TRBD2 might be the D (6 bases). The CDR3 sequence is 16 residues long. The V end was cut by 7 bases, the J end by 0 bases, with 13 bases between. CDR1 and CDR2 (germline): MDHEN, SYDVKM. CDR3 coding DNA: TGTGCCAGCATTGGCGGGACTCTCTCTGGGGCCAACGTCCTGACTTTC. It translates to CASIGGTLSGANVLTF. Using reference TRBV28 and TRBJ2-6 for the parts outside the CDR3, the full variable domain is DVKVTQSSRYLVKRTGEKVFLECVQDMDHENMFWYRQDPGLGLRLIYFSYDVKMKEKGDIPEGYSVSREKKERFSLILESASTNQTSMYLCASIGGTLSGANVLTFGAGSRLTVL.

The chain joins TRBV28 to TRBJ2-7, with 10 bases fitting TRBD1. CDR1 is MDHEN, CDR2 SYDVKM, per germline. This CDR3 contains 14 residues. J lost 2 bases, V lost 4 bases, and 2 bases had no gene match. The CDR3 nucleotides read TGTGCCAGCAGTTGGGACAGGGGAGCCTACGAGCAGTACTTC. As protein: CASSWDRGAYEQYF. Combining the CDR3 with reference TRBV28 and TRBJ2-7 gives the whole variable domain DVKVTQSSRYLVKRTGEKVFLECVQDMDHENMFWYRQDPGLGLRLIYFSYDVKMKEKGDIPEGYSVSREKKERFSLILESASTNQTSMYLCASSWDRGAYEQYFGPGTRLTVT.

The chain links TRBV11-2 to TRBJ1-2; no clear D gene. V lost 5 bases and J 4 bases, leaving 14 bases between the germline ends. Germline CDR1 SGHAT, CDR2 FQNNGV. This CDR3 has 14 residues. CDR3 loop: CASSPAGSTYGYTF. In DNA, the CDR3 is TGTGCCAGCAGCCCTGCGGGTTCCACCTATGGCTACACCTTC.

This clone was observed once. The chain combines TRBV2 with TRBJ1-1; D remains ambiguous. V was shortened by 2 bases and J by 5 bases, with 6 bases between the two germline ends. In germline, CDR1 is SNHLY, CDR2 FYNNEI. CDR3 length: 12 amino acids. The chain's CDR3 is CASSEMRTEAFF. The CDR3 bases are TGTGCCAGCAGTGAAATGAGGACTGAAGCTTTCTTT.

The gene calls are TRBV15 and TRBJ1-5; 11 bases match TRBD1. The length of the CDR3 is 16 residues. Trimming took 5 bases from V and 1 from J; bases not matched to a gene: 4. Per germline, CDR1 LNHNV and CDR2 YYDKDF (reference sequence). CDR3 loop: CATSSRDRGSNQPQHF. For the CDR3, the DNA is TGTGCCACCAGCTCCCGGGACAGGGGGAGCAATCAGCCCCAGCATTTT.

The chain carries TRBV28 and TRBJ1-1; D is undetermined. Germline V lookup: CDR1 MDHEN, CDR2 SYDVKM. V lost 2 bases and J lost 1, with 8 bases in between. The CDR3 totals 14 residues. CDR3 residues: CASSLIGRNTEAFF. The CDR3 DNA follows: TGTGCCAGCAGTTTAATTGGGCGGAACACTGAAGCTTTCTTT.

The V and J genes are TRBV7-2 and TRBJ2-5; D might be TRBD2 (5 bases). V was clipped by 1 base and J by 5 bases, with 11 bases between them. Germline V gene data show CDR1 as SGHTA and CDR2 as FQGNSA. The CDR3 covers 14 residues. The CDR3 is CASSLDRWTETQYF. CDR3 DNA: TGTGCCAGCAGCTTAGATCGATGGACTGAGACCCAGTACTTC.

The chain joins TRBV28 to TRBJ1-5, with a possible D match to TRBD1 (6 bases). Germline assignment: CDR1 MDHEN and CDR2 SYDVKM. CDR3 length equals 15 residues. Deletions cut 5 bases from V and 0 bases from J, with 11 bases between. As DNA, the CDR3 is TGTGCCAGCAGTCGCGGGACACATAGCAATCAGCCCCAGCATTTT. It translates to CASSRGTHSNQPQHF.

The V and J genes are TRBV6-2 or TRBV6-3 and TRBJ2-7; D ambiguous. CDR1 and CDR2 from the germline V gene are MNHEY and SVGEGT. Trimming cost V 6 bases and J 4 bases, with 16 bases left between them. The CDR3 is 14 amino acids. The CDR3 region has the DNA TGTGCCAGCAGCCCTGCCAAGCGAACTTACGAGCAGTACTTC. Translation: CASSPAKRTYEQYF.

The V gene is TRBV7-2, the J gene TRBJ2-5, with 12 bases that match TRBD2. J lost 5 bases, V lost 3 bases, and 1 base had no gene match. Germline V gene lookup returns CDR1 SGHTA and CDR2 FQGNSA. This CDR3 has 14 residues. The CDR3 sequence: CASSFLAGGETQYF. The DNA of the CDR3 is TGTGCCAGCAGCTTTCTAGCGGGGGGGGAGACCCAGTACTTC.

V and J are TRBV5-4 and TRBJ1-2; the match to TRBD1 covers 7 bases. Germline CDR1 and CDR2: SGHNT and YYREEE (reference sequence). The CDR3 runs 13 residues. V lost 4 bases and J lost 4; bases outside the gene matches: 4. The CDR3 is CASSNTGAYGYTF. The CDR3 DNA reads as TGTGCCAGCAGCAATACAGGGGCCTATGGCTACACCTTC.

The chain carries TRBV5-1 and TRBJ1-6, with 9 bases that match TRBD1. Germline assignment: CDR1 SGHRS and CDR2 YFSETQ. The CDR3 runs to 13 residues. V shed 4 bases and J 10 bases; nucleotides not matched to a gene: 3. CDR3 in amino acids: CASSRTGDSPLHF. CDR3 in DNA: TGCGCCAGCAGCCGGACAGGGGACTCACCCCTCCACTTT.

The J gene is TRBJ1-5, the V gene TRBV18, with D tentatively TRBD1 (5 bases). Per germline, CDR1 KGHSH and CDR2 LQKENI. Trimming left V 6 bases short and J 3 bases short, with 9 bases between. This CDR3 spans 13 amino acids. In DNA, the CDR3 is TGTGCCAGCTCCCGAGGGGTCAATCAGCCCCAGCATTTT. Its protein product is CASSRGVNQPQHF.

The chain couples TRBV24-1 to TRBJ2-1, with D perhaps TRBD2 (6 bases). Trimming removed 3 bases at V and 4 bases at J, with 15 bases between. The CDR3 covers 16 residues. The germline V gene encodes CDR1 KGHDR and CDR2 SFDVKD. CDR3 region: CATSDDIADRYNEQFF. CDR3 DNA sequence: TGTGCCACCAGTGATGATATAGCGGATAGATACAATGAGCAGTTCTTC.

This chain links TRBV19 with TRBJ1-2; 7 nucleotides agree with TRBD1. The CDR3 extends over 14 amino acids. Germline loops: CDR1 LNHDA, CDR2 SQIVND (reference sequence). Trimming removed 6 bases from V and 2 bases from J; junction bases left unmatched: 6. CDR3: CASSRQGGNYGYTF. Written as DNA, the CDR3 is TGTGCCAGTAGCCGACAGGGAGGGAACTATGGCTACACCTTC.

The V gene is TRBV25-1, the J gene TRBJ2-1, with 10 nucleotides matching TRBD2. This CDR3 region has 17 residues. V gave up 3 bases and J gave up 4 bases; unmatched junction bases: 9. Per germline, CDR1 MGHDK and CDR2 SYGVNS. The CDR3: CASSDSNLAGAYNEQFF. In nucleotides, the CDR3 is TGTGCCAGCAGTGACAGCAATCTAGCGGGAGCTTACAATGAGCAGTTCTTC.

This chain joins TRBV7-9 and TRBJ2-1; 7 bases are shared with TRBD2. V was pared by 1 base and J by 4 bases, with 7 bases of the junction left unmatched. Germline-derived CDR1 and CDR2 are SEHNR and FQNEAQ (reference sequence). The CDR3 consists of 16 residues. CDR3 bases: TGTGCCAGCAGCTTAGTGCCTAGCGGAAAGTACAATGAGCAGTTCTTC. Its protein product is CASSLVPSGKYNEQFF. The complete variable domain, with remaining parts taken from reference TRBV7-9 and TRBJ2-1, reads DTGVSQNPRHKITKRGQNVTFRCDPISEHNRLYWYRQTLGQGPEFLTYFQNEAQLEKSRLLSDRFSAERPKGSFSTLEIQRTEQGDSAMYLCASSLVPSGKYNEQFFGPGTRLTVL.

The V gene is TRBV7-8, the J gene TRBJ2-1; no definite D call. Germline V CDR1 and CDR2: SGHVS, FQNEAQ. Trimming removed 6 bases at V and 4 bases at J, with 22 bases between. This CDR3 has 17 residues. The CDR3 loop reads CASRSTGFQARYNEQFF. The CDR3 nucleotides are TGTGCCAGCAGGTCCACCGGGTTCCAAGCTCGGTACAATGAGCAGTTCTTC.

This rearrangement joins TRBV7-2 to TRBJ1-6; TRBD1 is a possible D gene (5 bases). Germline CDR1 SGHTA, CDR2 FQGNSA. The CDR3 is 15 amino acids. Trimming stripped 5 bases from V and 9 bases from J, with 17 bases between. The CDR3 reads CASSPRAGNGSPLHF. The CDR3 region has the DNA TGTGCCAGCAGCCCCCGGGCAGGGAATGGTTCACCCCTCCACTTT.

The chain carries TRBV7-8 and TRBJ2-7; TRBD1 matches at 7 bases. V lost 0 bases to trimming and J lost 6 bases; unmatched junction nucleotides: 5. From germline, CDR1 is SGHVS and CDR2 FQNEAQ. This CDR3 is built from 14 residues. Here the CDR3 reads CASSLAKGALEQYF. The CDR3 nucleotides are TGTGCCAGCAGCTTAGCGAAGGGGGCTCTCGAGCAGTACTTC.

The chain employs TRBV5-1 and TRBJ1-1; D may be TRBD1 (6 bases). Germline CDR1 and CDR2: SGHRS and YFSETQ. The CDR3 has 16 amino acids. Trimming took off 4 bases at V and 1 base at J, with 17 bases between the two ends. The CDR3 spells CASSPRPGDGNTEAFF. The CDR3 DNA follows: TGCGCCAGCAGCCCACGACCAGGGGACGGGAACACTGAAGCTTTCTTT.

The V gene is TRBV4-3, the J gene TRBJ1-2, with 8 bases lining up with TRBD1. V lost 0 bases, J lost 7 bases, and 7 bases stayed unmatched. The germline gives CDR1 LGHNA, CDR2 YSLEER. This CDR3 spans 15 amino acids. DNA for the CDR3: TGCGCCAGCAGCCAAGACCTGGGGCAGGGGGCTGGCTACACCTTC. Its translation: CASSQDLGQGAGYTF.

V and J are TRBV19 and TRBJ2-1; no definite D call. Germline V CDR1 and CDR2: LNHDA, SQIVND (reference sequence). The CDR3 has 16 residues. V lost 3 bases, J lost 2 bases, and 14 bases lay in between. The CDR3 is CASSIARSPPYNEQFF. DNA for the CDR3: TGTGCCAGTAGTATCGCGCGGTCACCTCCCTACAATGAGCAGTTCTTC.

The chain joins TRBV5-1 to TRBJ1-1, with unresolved D. This CDR3 contains 11 residues. From germline, CDR1 is SGHRS and CDR2 YFSETQ. V gave up 6 bases and J gave up 5 bases, with 8 bases separating them. The DNA for the CDR3 is TGCGCCAGCAAATGGGGAACTGAAGCTTTCTTT. Its translation is CASKWGTEAFF.

This chain uses TRBV6-6 with TRBJ2-1, with D hard to call. The CDR3 totals 15 residues. The germline V and J ends were trimmed by 0 bases and 3 bases, with 9 bases remaining between them. The germline V gene has CDR1 MNHNY and CDR2 SVGAGI (reference sequence). The CDR3 sequence: CASSYSDLNYNEQFF. CDR3 nucleotide sequence: TGTGCCAGCAGTTACTCTGACTTGAACTACAATGAGCAGTTCTTC.

The count of this clone is one. The genes are TRBV11-1 and TRBJ2-1, with TRBD2 as a possible D gene (6 bases). CDR1 is SGHAT, CDR2 FQDESV, per germline (reference sequence). This CDR3 contains 13 residues. The germline V and J ends were trimmed by 5 bases and 6 bases, with 11 bases remaining between them. The CDR3 region has the DNA TGTGCCAGCAGCCCGGGGGTGGGCAATGAGCAGTTCTTC. Its translation: CASSPGVGNEQFF.

The DNA for the CDR3 is TGCGCCAGCAGCTTGGGACAGGGGCTCAACGAGCAGTACTTC. Protein sequence: CASSLGQGLNEQYF. V is TRBV5-1 and J is TRBJ2-7, with 8 nucleotides matching TRBD1. This CDR3 is built from 14 residues. The ends lost 0 bases at V and 5 bases at J; junction bases unmatched: 4. Germline loops: CDR1 SGHRS, CDR2 YFSETQ.

V usage is TRBV9 and J usage is TRBJ2-1, with D uncertain. CDR1 and CDR2 (germline): SGDLS, YYNGEE. V was pared by 4 bases and J by 6 bases, with 17 bases between. This CDR3 is built from 15 residues. The CDR3 loop is CASSYDPRQSNEQFF. CDR3 sequence (DNA): TGTGCCAGCAGCTATGACCCACGGCAAAGCAATGAGCAGTTCTTC.

The V gene is TRBV5-1, the J gene TRBJ2-3; tentatively, D is TRBD1 (6 bases). The CDR3 spans 13 residues. Germline assignment: CDR1 SGHRS and CDR2 YFSETQ. V lost 0 bases to trimming and J lost 10 bases, with 12 bases between them. CDR3 bases: TGCGCCAGCAGCTTGGGGGACATCCCCCCGCAGTATTTT. Translating gives CASSLGDIPPQYF.

The chain is built from TRBV6-2 or TRBV6-3 and TRBJ2-3; D unresolved. Germline V gene data show CDR1 as MNHEY and CDR2 as SVGEGT. The V gene lost 6 bases and the J gene lost 4 bases, with 20 bases spanning the gap. CDR3 length: 16 amino acids. The CDR3 DNA follows: TGTGCCAGCAGCCGAACCCAGATGATAAGGGCAGATACGCAGTATTTT. The encoded protein is CASSRTQMIRADTQYF.